This T cell receptor beta chain was found in a study of T cell responses to AZD1222 COVID-19 vaccine. This clone was picked up one time. V shed 5 bases and J shed 7 bases, with 11 bases lying between them. The CDR3 is made up of 12 amino acids. Germline CDR1 SGHVS, CDR2 FQNEAQ. Here immunoSEQ multiplex PCR was the method, and the copy in TCRdb shows in-frame clones only, minus some. The data hold roughly 35,000 clones, with around nine tenths observed a single time. This clonotype was obtained from an adult in good health. This chain uses TRBV7-8 with TRBJ1-2, with unresolved D. The source was peripheral blood, collected on day 0 of AZD1222 vaccination. CDR3 nucleotide sequence: TGTGCCAGCAGCCCCCCGGAGGGTGGCTACACCTTC. Translating it yields CASSPPEGGYTF. Together with reference TRBV7-8 and TRBJ1-2, the CDR3 gives the full variable domain: GAGVSQSPRYKVAKRGQDVALRCDPISGHVSLFWYQQALGQGPEFLTYFQNEAQLDKSGLPSDRFFAERPEGSVSTLKIQRTQQEDSAVYLCASSPPEGGYTFGSGTRLTVV.